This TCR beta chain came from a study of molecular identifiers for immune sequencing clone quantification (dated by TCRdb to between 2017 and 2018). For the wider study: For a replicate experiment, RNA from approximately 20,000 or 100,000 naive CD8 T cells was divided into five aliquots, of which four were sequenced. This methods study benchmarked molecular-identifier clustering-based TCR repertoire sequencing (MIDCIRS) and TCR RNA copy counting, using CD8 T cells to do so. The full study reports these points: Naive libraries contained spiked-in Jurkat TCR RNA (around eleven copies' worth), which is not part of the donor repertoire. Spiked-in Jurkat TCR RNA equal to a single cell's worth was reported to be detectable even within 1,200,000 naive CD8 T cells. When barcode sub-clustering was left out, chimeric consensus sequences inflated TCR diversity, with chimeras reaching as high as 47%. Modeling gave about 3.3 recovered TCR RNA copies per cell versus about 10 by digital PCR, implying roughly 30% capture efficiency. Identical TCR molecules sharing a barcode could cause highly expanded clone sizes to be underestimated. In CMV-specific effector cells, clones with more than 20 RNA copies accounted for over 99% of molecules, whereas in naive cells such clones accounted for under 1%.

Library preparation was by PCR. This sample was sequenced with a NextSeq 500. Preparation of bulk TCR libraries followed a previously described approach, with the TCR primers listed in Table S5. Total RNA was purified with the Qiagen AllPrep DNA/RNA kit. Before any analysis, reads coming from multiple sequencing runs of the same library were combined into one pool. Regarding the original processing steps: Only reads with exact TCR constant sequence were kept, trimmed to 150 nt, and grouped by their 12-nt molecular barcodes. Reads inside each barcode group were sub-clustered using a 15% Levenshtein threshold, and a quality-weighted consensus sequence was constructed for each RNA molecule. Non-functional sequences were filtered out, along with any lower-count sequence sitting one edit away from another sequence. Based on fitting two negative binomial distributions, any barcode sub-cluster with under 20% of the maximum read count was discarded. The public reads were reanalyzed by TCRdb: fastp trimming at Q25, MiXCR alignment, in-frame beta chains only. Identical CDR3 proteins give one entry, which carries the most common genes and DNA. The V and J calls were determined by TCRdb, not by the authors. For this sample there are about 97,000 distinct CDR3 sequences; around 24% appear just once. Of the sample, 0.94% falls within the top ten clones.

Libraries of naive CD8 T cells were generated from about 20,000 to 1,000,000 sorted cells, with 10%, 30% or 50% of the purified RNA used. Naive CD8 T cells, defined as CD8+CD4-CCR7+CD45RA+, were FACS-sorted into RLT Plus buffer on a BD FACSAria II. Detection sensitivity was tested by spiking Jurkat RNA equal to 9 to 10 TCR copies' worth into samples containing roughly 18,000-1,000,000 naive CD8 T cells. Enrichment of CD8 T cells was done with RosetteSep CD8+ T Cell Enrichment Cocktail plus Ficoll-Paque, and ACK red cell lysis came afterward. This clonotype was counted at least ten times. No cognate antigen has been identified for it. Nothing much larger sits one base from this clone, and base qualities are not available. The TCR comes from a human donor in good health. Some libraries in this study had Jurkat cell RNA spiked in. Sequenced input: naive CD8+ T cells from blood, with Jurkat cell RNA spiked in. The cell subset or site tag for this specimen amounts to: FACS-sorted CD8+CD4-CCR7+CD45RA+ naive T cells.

The CDR3 in this case is CASAWGGTYEQYF. Read as DNA, the sequence is TGTGCCAGCGCCTGGGGCGGGACGTACGAGCAGTACTTC. The V and J genes are TRBV7-9 and TRBJ2-7; matching of 6 bases hints at TRBD2 as the D gene. The germline V gene (reference sequence) supplies CDR1 SEHNR and CDR2 FQNEAQ. The trim is 8 bases for V and 4 bases for J, with a gap of 15 bases between the germline ends. Taken from cysteine to phenylalanine, the CDR3 has 13 residues. This entry keeps only the CDR3 DNA: 39 bases, framed from base 1.